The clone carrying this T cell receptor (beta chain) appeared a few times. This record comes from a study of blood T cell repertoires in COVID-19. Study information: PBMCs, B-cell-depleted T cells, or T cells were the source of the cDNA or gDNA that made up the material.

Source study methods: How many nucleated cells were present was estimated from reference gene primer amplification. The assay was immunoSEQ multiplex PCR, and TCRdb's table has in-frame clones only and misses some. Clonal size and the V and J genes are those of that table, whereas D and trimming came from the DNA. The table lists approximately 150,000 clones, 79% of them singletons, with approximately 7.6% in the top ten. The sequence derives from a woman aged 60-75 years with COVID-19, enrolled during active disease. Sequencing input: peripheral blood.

CDR3 DNA sequence: TGTGCCAGCATCAAGGGGGGGAACAATCAGCCCCAGCATTTT. Its translation is CASIKGGNNQPQHF. V gene TRBV28 combines with J gene TRBJ1-5, with D possibly TRBD1 on 6 matching bases. Trimming stripped 7 bases from V and 3 bases from J, with 13 bases between. CDR3 length: 14 amino acids. CDR1 is MDHEN, CDR2 SYDVKM, per germline.